Sequencing of this TCR beta chain was carried out in a study of CD8+ T cells in alopecia areata. This clone came up a few times. The antigen remains unidentified. RNA was isolated and reverse transcribed to cDNA, the sequencing template. Clones were read by immunoSEQ multiplex PCR, and TCRdb kept only the in-frame ones, dropping some. This table holds about 180,000 clones, 53% found once. Germline V gene sequence: CDR1 SGHVS, CDR2 FQNEAQ. Losses at the gene ends were 4 bases for V and 8 bases for J; bases not matched to a gene: 14. The length of the CDR3 is 17 residues. Treatment given: oral pan-JAK inhibitor, 5-10 mg twice daily. Alopecia areata patients had lesional scalp punch biopsies and peripheral blood taken from them. The study, taken as a whole, reports: Under tofacitinib, numerous expanded lesional clonotypes remained detectable in scalp and blood. Tofacitinib delivered significant drops in scalp clonality and in expanded CD8+ clones among the top 100.

The sequencing here drew on CD8+ T cells sorted from blood, taken at week 24, from a patient treated with tofacitinib. The chain uses TRBV7-8 and TRBJ1-6, with 7 bases that match TRBD1. This TCR derives from a human donor with alopecia areata. CDR3 sequence: CASSYLPDRIEDSPLHF. CDR3 nucleotides: TGTGCCAGCAGCTACCTACCGGACAGGATAGAGGATTCACCCCTCCACTTT.